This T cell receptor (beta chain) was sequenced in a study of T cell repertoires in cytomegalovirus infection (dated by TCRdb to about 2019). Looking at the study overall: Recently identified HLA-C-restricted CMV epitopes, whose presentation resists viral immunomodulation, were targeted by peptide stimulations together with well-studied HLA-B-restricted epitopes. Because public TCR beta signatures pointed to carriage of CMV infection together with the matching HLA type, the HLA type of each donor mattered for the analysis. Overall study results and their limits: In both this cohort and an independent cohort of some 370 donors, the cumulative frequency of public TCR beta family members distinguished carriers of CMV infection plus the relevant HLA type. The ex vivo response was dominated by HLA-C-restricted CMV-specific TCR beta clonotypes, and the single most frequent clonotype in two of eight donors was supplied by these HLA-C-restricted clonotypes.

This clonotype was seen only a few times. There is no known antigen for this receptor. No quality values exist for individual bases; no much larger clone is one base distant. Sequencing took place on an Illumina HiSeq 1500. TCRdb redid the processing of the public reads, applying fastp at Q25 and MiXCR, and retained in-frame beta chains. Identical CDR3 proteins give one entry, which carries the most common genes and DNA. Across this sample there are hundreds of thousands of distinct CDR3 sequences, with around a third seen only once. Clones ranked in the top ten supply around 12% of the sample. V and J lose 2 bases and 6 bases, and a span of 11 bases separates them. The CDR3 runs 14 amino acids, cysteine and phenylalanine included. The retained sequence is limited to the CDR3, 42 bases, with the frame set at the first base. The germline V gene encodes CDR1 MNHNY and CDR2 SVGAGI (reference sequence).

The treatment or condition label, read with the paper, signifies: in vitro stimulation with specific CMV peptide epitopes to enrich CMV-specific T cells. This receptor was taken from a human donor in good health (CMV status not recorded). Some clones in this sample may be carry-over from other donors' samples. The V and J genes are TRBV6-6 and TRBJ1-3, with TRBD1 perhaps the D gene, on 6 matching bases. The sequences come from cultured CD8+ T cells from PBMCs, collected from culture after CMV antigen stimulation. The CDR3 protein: CASSYEGHKNTIYF. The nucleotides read TGTGCCAGCAGTTACGAGGGACACAAAAACACCATATATTTT.